This TCR beta chain is drawn from a study of CD8 T cells in ankylosing spondylitis. Study observations and caveats: Disease-linked clones were CD8+ and relatively rare in peripheral blood. The clones that were linked to disease were reported to be significantly enriched in matched synovial fluid samples from ankylosing spondylitis patients.

About this clonotype: No antigen is known for it.

Germline V CDR1 and CDR2: DFQATT, SNEGSKA (reference sequence). The CDR3 contains 12 residues. The V and J ends lost 5 bases and 3 bases, in that order; junction bases with no gene match: 0. 5'-RACE, quantitative and with molecular barcodes, yielded the TCR beta libraries. TCRdb re-derived calls from the 5' RACE reads in MiXCR, one entry per CDR3 protein. In the table there are some 300,000 distinct CDR3 sequences, around 21% of which are singletons. This clonotype was obtained from a female donor with ankylosing spondylitis or in good health (not recorded which). The chain is built from TRBV20-1 and TRBJ1-1; 10 bases align to TRBD1. Sequencing input: blood, either unsorted or a sorted T cell fraction (not recorded which). The CDR3 nucleotides read TGCAGTGCTGACAGGGGGCACACTGAAGCTTTCTTT. Residues: CSADRGHTEAFF.